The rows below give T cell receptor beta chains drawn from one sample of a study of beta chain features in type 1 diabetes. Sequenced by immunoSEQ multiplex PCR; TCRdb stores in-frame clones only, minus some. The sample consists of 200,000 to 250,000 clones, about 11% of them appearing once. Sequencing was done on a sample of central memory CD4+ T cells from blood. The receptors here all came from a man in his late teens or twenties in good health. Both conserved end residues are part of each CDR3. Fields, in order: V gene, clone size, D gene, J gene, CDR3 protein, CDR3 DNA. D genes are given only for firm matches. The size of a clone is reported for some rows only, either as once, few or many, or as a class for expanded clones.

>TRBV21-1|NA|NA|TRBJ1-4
CASSMGNANEKLFF
TGTGCCAGCAGCATGGGCAACGCTAATGAAAAACTGTTTTTT
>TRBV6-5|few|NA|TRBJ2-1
CASSYTSFDEQFF
TGTGCCAGCAGTTACACTAGCTTCGATGAGCAGTTCTTC
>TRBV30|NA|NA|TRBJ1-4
CAWSPGFATNEKLFF
TGTGCCTGGAGTCCGGGGTTCGCAACTAATGAAAAACTGTTTTTT
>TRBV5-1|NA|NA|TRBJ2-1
CASSLGASVSTNEQFF
TGCGCCAGCAGCTTGGGGGCTAGCGTTAGCACCAATGAGCAGTTCTTC
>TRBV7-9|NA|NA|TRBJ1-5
CASSLRDQPQHF
TGTGCCAGCAGTTTGAGGGATCAGCCCCAGCATTTT
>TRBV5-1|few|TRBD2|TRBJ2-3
CASSSAGVSDTQYF
TGCGCCAGCAGCTCCGCGGGAGTGTCGGATACGCAGTATTTT
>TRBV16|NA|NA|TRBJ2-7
CASSLLGYEQYF
TGTGCCAGCAGCCTGCTCGGCTACGAGCAGTACTTC
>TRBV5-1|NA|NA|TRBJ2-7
CASSLSMGGYEQYF
TGCGCCAGCAGCCTAAGCATGGGGGGCTACGAGCAGTACTTC
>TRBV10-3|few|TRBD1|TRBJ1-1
CAISKGQLNTEAFF
TGTGCCATCAGTAAGGGACAGTTGAACACTGAAGCTTTCTTT
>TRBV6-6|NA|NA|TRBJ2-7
CASSVGNSYEQYF
TGTGCCAGCAGCGTGGGAAACTCCTACGAGCAGTACTTC
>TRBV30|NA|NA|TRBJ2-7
CAWSFGGEQYF
TGTGCCTGGAGTTTCGGGGGCGAGCAGTACTTC